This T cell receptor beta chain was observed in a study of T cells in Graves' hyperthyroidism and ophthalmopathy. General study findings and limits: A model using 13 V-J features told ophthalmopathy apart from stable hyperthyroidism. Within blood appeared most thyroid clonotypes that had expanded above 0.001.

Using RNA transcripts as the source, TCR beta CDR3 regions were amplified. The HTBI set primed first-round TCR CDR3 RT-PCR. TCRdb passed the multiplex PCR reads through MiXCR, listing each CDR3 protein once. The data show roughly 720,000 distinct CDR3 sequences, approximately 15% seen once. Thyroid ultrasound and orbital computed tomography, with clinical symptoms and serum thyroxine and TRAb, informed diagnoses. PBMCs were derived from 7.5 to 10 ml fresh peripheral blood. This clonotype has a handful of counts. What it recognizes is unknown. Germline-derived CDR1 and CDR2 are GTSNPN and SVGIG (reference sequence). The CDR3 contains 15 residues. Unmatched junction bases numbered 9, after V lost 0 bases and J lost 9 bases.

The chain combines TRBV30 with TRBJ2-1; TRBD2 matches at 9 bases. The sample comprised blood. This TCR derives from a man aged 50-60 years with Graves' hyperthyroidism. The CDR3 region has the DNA TGTGCCTGGAGTGTGGGTAGCGGGAGCGGAACTGAGCAGTTCTTC. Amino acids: CAWSVGSGSGTEQFF.